This T cell receptor (beta chain) stems from a study of T-cell reconstitution after alpha-beta-depleted transplantation in children. Researchers prepared the TCRbeta library using unique molecular identifiers, the study reports. TCRdb used MiXCR to reprocess the PCR reads, holding one entry per CDR3 protein. The table records some 600,000 distinct CDR3 sequences, 13% of them present only once. In this sample, this clonotype turned up many times. With 5 bases clipped from V and 13 bases from J, the junction kept 10 bases outside the gene matches. This CDR3 contains 14 residues. This sequence originates from a male patient under 18 who had a stem cell transplant for acute myeloid leukemia, so the T cells may come from the graft donor. Sequenced material: PBMCs, mostly from graft donor cells, taken 360 days after TCRalphabeta/CD19-depleted stem cell transplant. This rearrangement joins TRBV12-3 or TRBV12-4 to TRBJ2-1, with TRBD2 identical over 11 bases. The CDR3 DNA sequence: TGTGCCAGCAGTATCTCCGGGACTAGCGGAGCCCAGTTCTTC. Translation: CASSISGTSGAQFF.